These 19 T cell receptor beta chains originate from one sample sequenced in a study of blood T cell repertoires in COVID-19. Measured with immunoSEQ multiplex PCR; TCRdb has only the in-frame clones, and not every one. The sample consists of 200,000 to 300,000 clones, more than 75% of them appearing once. The sample consisted of peripheral blood. These receptors came from a woman older than 75 with COVID-19, enrolled during active disease.

CDR3 sequence (DNA): TGTGCCAGCAGATCAGGGGTGGACGGGGAGCTGTTTTTT. Protein: CASRSGVDGELFF. The chain recombines TRBV12-3 or TRBV12-4 with TRBJ2-2, with D perhaps TRBD1 (6 bases). CDR3 length: 13 residues. Trimming cost V 6 bases and J 7 bases, with 12 bases left between them.

The gene calls are TRBV5-6 and TRBJ2-3; the D gene is possibly TRBD2 (6 bases). Trimming removed 4 bases at V and 4 bases at J, with 16 bases between. The CDR3 has 15 residues. Germline CDR1 reads SGHDT; CDR2 reads YYEEEE. The CDR3 is CASSGRRAGADTQYF. Written as DNA, the CDR3 is TGTGCCAGCAGCGGAAGGAGGGCCGGGGCAGATACGCAGTATTTT.

This rearrangement joins TRBV18 to TRBJ1-1, with TRBD1 matching 12 bases. Trimming removed 6 bases from V and 4 bases from J; junction bases left unmatched: 9. From germline, CDR1 is KGHSH and CDR2 LQKENI. This CDR3 is built from 16 residues. This chain's CDR3 is CASSSGQGALSTEAFF. CDR3 coding DNA: TGTGCCAGCTCCTCGGGACAGGGGGCTCTGAGCACTGAAGCTTTCTTT.

The V gene is TRBV5-1, the J gene TRBJ2-5; 8 positions agree with TRBD2. The ends lost 1 base at V and 4 bases at J; junction bases unmatched: 9. CDR3 length: 16 residues. Germline loops: CDR1 SGHRS, CDR2 YFSETQ. This CDR3 reads CASSLPAGGGGETQYF. The CDR3 DNA is TGCGCCAGCAGCTTGCCGGCGGGGGGCGGAGGAGAGACCCAGTACTTC.

This chain connects TRBV24-1 to TRBJ2-3, with 8 bases lining up with TRBD1. J lost 6 bases, V lost 1 base, and 8 bases had no gene match. This CDR3 spans 16 amino acids. Germline V gene data show CDR1 as KGHDR and CDR2 as SFDVKD. The DNA of the CDR3 is TGTGCCACCAGTGATTTAAAGGCAGGGGGCCGGGATACGCAGTATTTT. This sequence encodes CATSDLKAGGRDTQYF.

The chain couples TRBV19 to TRBJ2-5; D remains ambiguous. V dropped 2 bases and J dropped 1 base, with 11 bases sitting between them. The germline V gene encodes CDR1 LNHDA and CDR2 SQIVND (reference sequence). This CDR3 is built from 15 residues. The CDR3, as DNA: TGTGCCAGTAGTATACAGTCAGGTCTCCAAGAGACCCAGTACTTC. Protein sequence: CASSIQSGLQETQYF.

The V and J genes are TRBV3-1 (or the pseudogene TRBV3-2) and TRBJ1-1, with 7 positions matching TRBD1. V was clipped by 5 bases and J by 8 bases; unmatched bases: 14. Germline V gene lookup returns CDR1 LGHDT and CDR2 YNNKEL (reference sequence). This CDR3 is built from 15 residues. The CDR3 loop reads CASSTSSRDSPEAFF. In DNA form, the CDR3 reads TGTGCCAGCAGCACGAGCAGCCGGGACAGTCCAGAAGCTTTCTTT.

The chain joins TRBV5-4 to TRBJ2-3, with D unresolved. V lost 3 bases and J 4 bases, leaving 12 bases between the germline ends. The germline gives CDR1 SGHNT, CDR2 YYREEE (reference sequence). The CDR3 loop spans 14 amino acids. Here the CDR3 DNA reads TGTGCCAGCAGCTCCCGATGGCAACCAGATACGCAGTATTTT. It encodes CASSSRWQPDTQYF.

This chain uses TRBV3-1 (or the pseudogene TRBV3-2) with TRBJ2-5, with a possible D match to TRBD1 (6 bases). V lost 4 bases and J 2 bases, leaving 8 bases between the germline ends. The CDR3 has 13 residues. The germline gives CDR1 LGHDT, CDR2 YNNKEL (reference sequence). CDR3 loop: CASSPGTQETQYF. The CDR3, as DNA: TGTGCCAGCAGCCCCGGGACACAAGAGACCCAGTACTTC.

This chain connects TRBV18 to TRBJ2-3; 10 positions agree with TRBD2. V gave up 1 base and J gave up 8 bases; unmatched junction bases: 6. The germline gives CDR1 KGHSH, CDR2 LQKENI. CDR3 length: 15 residues. The CDR3 coding sequence is TGTGCCAGCTCACCACAGCGGGGGGGCTTATCTACGCAGTATTTT. The encoded protein is CASSPQRGGLSTQYF. The whole variable domain, filled in from reference TRBV18 and TRBJ2-3, reads NAGVMQNPRHLVRRRGQEARLRCSPMKGHSHVYWYRQLPEEGLKFMVYLQKENIIDESGMPKERFSAEFPKEGPSILRIQQVVRGDSAAYFCASSPQRGGLSTQYFGPGTRLTVL.

The chain links TRBV4-1 to TRBJ1-4, with D perhaps TRBD1 (6 bases). The CDR3 covers 16 residues. Germline V CDR1 and CDR2: MGHRA, YSYEKL. Deletions cut 1 base from V and 8 bases from J, with 17 bases between. The CDR3 sequence is CASSQGFTGQREKLFF. In nucleotides, the CDR3 is TGCGCCAGCAGCCAAGGATTTACAGGGCAGAGGGAAAAACTGTTTTTT.

The rearrangement uses TRBV27 and TRBJ1-4; D is possibly TRBD1 (6 bases). This CDR3 has 14 residues. V shed 7 bases and J shed 1 base, with 10 bases lying between them. The germline V gene encodes CDR1 MNHEY and CDR2 SMNVEV (reference sequence). The CDR3 sequence is CASKLRGTNEKLFF. As DNA, the CDR3 is TGTGCCAGCAAGCTCAGGGGAACTAATGAAAAACTGTTTTTT.

The genes are TRBV6-1 and TRBJ2-1, with 10 nucleotides matching TRBD2. The CDR3 runs 15 residues. V lost 2 bases and J lost 7; bases outside the gene matches: 5. Germline lookup yields CDR1 MNHNS and CDR2 SASEGT. The CDR3 loop is CASSESAGGRNEQFF. The CDR3 DNA is TGTGCCAGCAGTGAATCAGCGGGGGGGCGGAATGAGCAGTTCTTC.

The chain links TRBV21-1 to TRBJ2-2; the DNA was not compared with TRBD2, the D call given in the table. TRBV21-1 is assigned pseudogene status. CDR3 size: 18 residues. The CDR3 DNA reads as TGTGCCAGCAGCAAAGACGTCCTAGCGGTCATGGACACCGGGGAGCTGTTTTTT. As protein: CASSKDVLAVMDTGELFF.

The CDR3 coding sequence is TGCGCCAGCAGCCAGGACCCGGACAGGGGAGGCTATGGCTACACCTTC. It specifies CASSQDPDRGGYGYTF. This chain joins TRBV4-3 and TRBJ1-2; 9 nucleotides match TRBD1. The CDR3 loop spans 16 amino acids. V was clipped by 3 bases and J by 4 bases; unmatched bases: 9. Germline loops: CDR1 LGHNA, CDR2 YSLEER.

V gene TRBV30 combines with J gene TRBJ2-3, with 8 bases aligning to TRBD2. The V gene's germline CDR1 is GTSNPN and CDR2 SVGIG (reference sequence). The CDR3 covers 15 residues. With V trimmed by 8 bases and J by 9 bases, 19 bases remained unmatched. Written as DNA, the CDR3 is TGTGCCCTGACCCCGGGGGGGCCCCGAGATGGGACGCAGTATTTT. Translating gives CALTPGGPRDGTQYF.

The chain uses TRBV10-2 and TRBJ1-5; the D gene is possibly TRBD1 (5 bases). Germline loops: CDR1 WSHSY, CDR2 SAAADI. Trimming cost V 2 bases and J 0 bases, with 14 bases left between them. The CDR3 runs to 17 residues. CDR3 coding DNA: TGCGCCAGCAGTGAGGCTTCAGGGCGATCTAGCAATCAGCCCCAGCATTTT. This codes for CASSEASGRSSNQPQHF.

The chain couples TRBV5-6 to TRBJ2-3; a possible D gene is TRBD2 (5 bases). The CDR3 is made up of 15 amino acids. CDR1 and CDR2 from the germline V gene are SGHDT and YYEEEE. V lost 5 bases and J 0 bases, leaving 13 bases between the germline ends. The CDR3 region has the DNA TGTGCCAGCAGGTATGCGGGTCCTAGCACAGATACGCAGTATTTT. This gives the protein CASRYAGPSTDTQYF.

This clone has just one count. The chain couples TRBV10-3 to TRBJ2-5; D is perhaps TRBD1 (5 bases). Looked up from germline, CDR1 is ENHRY and CDR2 is SYGVKD. V was cut by 3 bases and J by 2 bases, with 7 bases left in between. The CDR3 is made up of 13 amino acids. The CDR3 DNA is TGTGCCATCAGTGACAGGGAACAAGAGACCCAGTACTTC. Translation gives CAISDREQETQYF.